The rows below give T cell receptor beta chains drawn from one sample of a study of tumor-infiltrating lymphocytes in localized non-small cell lung cancer. Sequencing used immunoSEQ multiplex PCR; TCRdb keeps in-frame clones, though not all of them. The table shows 7,000 to 9,500 clones, with 60% to 80% occurring only once. Sequencing was done on a sample of uninvolved lung tissue not adjacent to the tumor. These TCRs come from a human donor with non-small cell lung cancer. Each CDR3 is given with its conserved first and last residue. The D gene is left open where the match is weak. Clone size, where shown, is once, few, many, or a class for clones that have expanded.

v_call	clone_size	d_call	j_call	cdr3_nt	cdr3_aa
TRBV6-5	-	TRBD2	TRBJ2-7	TGTGCCAGCAGAGCGGGGGCGACCAACGAGCAGTACTTC	CASRAGATNEQYF
TRBV7-2	once	-	TRBJ1-1	TGTGCCAGCAGCCGCGACGGGTTTAACACTGAAGCTTTCTTT	CASSRDGFNTEAFF
TRBV7-2	-	-	TRBJ2-2	TGTGCCAGCAGCAAGCTACTCGGGGAGCTGTTTTTT	CASSKLLGELFF
TRBV5-1	-	-	TRBJ2-1	TGCGCCAGCAGCTTGGTGCCGGGAGTGAGGAATGAGCAGTTCTTC	CASSLVPGVRNEQFF
TRBV27	-	TRBD2	TRBJ2-1	TGTGCCATCCGACCCTCGGGGGGGCGTAAGCAGTTCTTC	CAIRPSGGRKQFF
TRBV9	-	TRBD2	TRBJ2-3	TGTGCCAGCAGCGTAGCGGCACTAGCGGGGTACGGAGATACGCAGTATTTT	CASSVAALAGYGDTQYF
TRBV7-2	-	TRBD1	TRBJ1-6	TGTGCCAGCAGCCCCGGGACAGCGGGGAATTCACCCCTCCACTTT	CASSPGTAGNSPLHF
TRBV7-9	-	-	TRBJ2-1	TGTGCCAGCAGCTTAGAGGTGGGAGGCCCCACTGGCAATGAGCAGTTCTTC	CASSLEVGGPTGNEQFF
TRBV4-2	-	-	TRBJ1-2	TGTGCCAGCAGCCAAGATCGATCCAGCTATGGCTACACCTTC	CASSQDRSSYGYTF
TRBV9	-	TRBD2	TRBJ2-7	TGTGCCAGCAGCGCCCACTGGCGGGAGGCCTACGAGCAGTACTTC	CASSAHWREAYEQYF
TRBV28	-	TRBD1	TRBJ2-7	TGTGCCAGCAGTTTTGGGACAGGCTTCTACGAGCAGTACTTC	CASSFGTGFYEQYF
TRBV29-1	-	-	TRBJ1-2	TGCAGCGTTGGACAGATTTTATATGGCTACACCTTC	CSVGQILYGYTF
TRBV10-3	-	-	TRBJ2-5	TGTGCCACTCGGGGCAGTCTCCAAGAGACCCAGTACTTC	CATRGSLQETQYF
TRBV6-5	-	-	TRBJ1-1	TGTGCCAGCAGCCTCGGCCCTGGAGGGGGCACTGAAGCTTTCTTT	CASSLGPGGGTEAFF
TRBV5-1	-	TRBD1	TRBJ1-6	TGCGCCAGCCGGGACAGGCAGAATTCACCCCTCCACTTT	CASRDRQNSPLHF
TRBV5-1	-	TRBD2	TRBJ2-5	TGCGCCAGCAGCTTGGAGGTAGCGGGGGGGCCGGAGACCCAGTACTTC	CASSLEVAGGPETQYF
TRBV9	-	-	TRBJ2-6	TGTGCCAGCAGCGTAACCTTGGGGGCCAACGTCCTGACTTTC	CASSVTLGANVLTF
TRBV28	-	-	TRBJ1-5	TGTGCCAGCCGGCTTTCGGGTAGAGTTCAGCCCCAGCATTTT	CASRLSGRVQPQHF
TRBV6-5	-	-	TRBJ2-5	TGTGCCAGCAGCCCTTCCACCGATGCCCAGTACTTC	CASSPSTDAQYF
TRBV7-7	-	-	TRBJ1-1	TGTGCTAGCAGCCAAAATCCGAACACTGAAGCTTTCTTT	CASSQNPNTEAFF
TRBV2	-	-	TRBJ2-3	TGTGCCAGCAGTCCGACTGTAGTCACAGATACGCAGTATTTT	CASSPTVVTDTQYF
TRBV28	-	TRBD1	TRBJ1-2	TGTGCCAGCAGTTTCGACAGGGCTCTCGGGAACTATGGCTACACCTTC	CASSFDRALGNYGYTF
TRBV7-8	-	-	TRBJ2-5	TGTGCCAGCAGCCCCCGGCGGGAGACCCAGTACTTC	CASSPRRETQYF
TRBV7-9	-	-	TRBJ1-1	TGTGCCAGCAGTCCGGCTCTCACCTTGGACACTGAAGCTTTCTTT	CASSPALTLDTEAFF
TRBV4-2	-	TRBD2	TRBJ2-1	TGTGCCAGCAGCCATCGCGCGGGGGACCGGAATGAGCAGTTCTTC	CASSHRAGDRNEQFF
TRBV7-3	-	-	TRBJ2-3	TGTGCCAGCAGCTCCTCAGGGTCAGATACGCAGTATTTT	CASSSSGSDTQYF
TRBV7-9	-	-	TRBJ1-2	TGTGCCAGCAGCGCCGCAGACACAAGATTTAGCTACACCTTC	CASSAADTRFSYTF
TRBV10-3	-	-	TRBJ1-1	TGTGCCATCACCGGGGATCAGGTAACTGAAGCTTTCTTT	CAITGDQVTEAFF
TRBV5-1	-	-	TRBJ1-5	TGCGCCAGCAGCTTGGACGGGGGTACCCAGCATTTT	CASSLDGGTQHF
TRBV27	-	-	TRBJ2-5	TGTGCCAGCAGTCTGACACGCGGAGAGACCCAGTACTTC	CASSLTRGETQYF
TRBV30	few	TRBD1	TRBJ1-5	TGTGCCTGGAGTACGACAGGGGGCCTCAATCAGCCCCAGCATTTT	CAWSTTGGLNQPQHF
TRBV29-1	once	-	TRBJ1-6	TGCAGCGTTGAAAAGGGACAACCCCTCCACTTT	CSVEKGQPLHF
TRBV9	-	TRBD2	TRBJ2-7	TGTGCCAGCAGCGTAGGCCCCGGGACTAGCGGGAGTAACGAGCAGTACTTC	CASSVGPGTSGSNEQYF
TRBV19	-	-	TRBJ2-6	TGTGCCAGTAGTGGACAGTTATACTTCTCTGGGGCCAACGTCCTGACTTTC	CASSGQLYFSGANVLTF
TRBV30	-	TRBD1	TRBJ2-6	TGTGCCGGCACAGGGACAGGACGGACCAACGTCCTGACTTTC	CAGTGTGRTNVLTF
TRBV7-9	few	-	TRBJ2-1	TGTGCCAGCAGCTTACGAGGAAAACACTACAATGAGCAGTTCTTC	CASSLRGKHYNEQFF
TRBV6-5	-	-	TRBJ2-5	TGTGCCAGCAGTTACGGTGGGCAGGGTTGGGAGACCCAGTACTTC	CASSYGGQGWETQYF
TRBV6-1	-	-	TRBJ2-3	TGTGCCAGCACCCGAGGGCCCGGGGGCACAGATACGCAGTATTTT	CASTRGPGGTDTQYF
TRBV2	-	-	TRBJ1-1	TGTGCCAGCATTGAGACAGCTTCTAACACTGAAGCTTTCTTT	CASIETASNTEAFF
TRBV5-6	-	-	TRBJ2-7	TGTGCCAGCTCCGTTGGGGACCCCTACGAGCAGTACTTC	CASSVGDPYEQYF
TRBV5-8	few	TRBD1	TRBJ1-2	TGTGCCAGCAGCCCCTCGCGGACAGGTTTC	CASSPSRTGF
TRBV7-3	-	-	TRBJ2-1	TGTGCCAGCAGCTTAGCACTAGAGGGTTACAATGAGCAGTTCTTC	CASSLALEGYNEQFF
TRBV2	-	TRBD2	TRBJ2-3	TGTGCCAGCAGTAGGGAGGGTATAGGCACAGATACGCAGTATTTT	CASSREGIGTDTQYF
TRBV7-2	-	-	TRBJ2-3	TGTGCCAGCAGCATCCGACAGGTTAGCACAGATACGCAGTATTTT	CASSIRQVSTDTQYF
TRBV27	-	-	TRBJ1-1	TGTGCCAGCAGGCCCCTATTAGGGGAGAGAGCTTTCTTT	CASRPLLGERAFF
TRBV6-8	few	TRBD1	TRBJ2-3	TGTGCCAGCAGTATCCGGGACAGAGGCAGCCGGAGATACACCGCAGATACGCAGTATTTT	CASSIRDRGSRRYTADTQYF
TRBV2	-	-	TRBJ1-4	TGTGCCAGCAGTAGTGAATTGGGGGCTCTGGAAAAACTGTTTTTT	CASSSELGALEKLFF
TRBV11-2	-	-	TRBJ1-1	TGTGCCAGCAGCCCTCCAGGGCTGAGGACTGAAGCTTTCTTT	CASSPPGLRTEAFF
TRBV2	large	-	TRBJ1-1	TGTGCCAGCAGTGAAAACGCGAGGGAAAGAGCTTTCTTT	CASSENARERAFF
TRBV30	-	-	TRBJ1-2	TGTGCCTGGAACTGGGGAGCCTATGGCTACACCTTC	CAWNWGAYGYTF
TRBV30	-	-	TRBJ1-1	TGTGCCTGGAATGAACAGGGTATGAACACTGAAGCTTTCTTT	CAWNEQGMNTEAFF
TRBV6-5	-	TRBD2	TRBJ2-5	TGTGCCAGCAGTTCGACGGGGGGACGGGAGACCCAGTACTTC	CASSSTGGRETQYF
TRBV11-2	-	-	TRBJ2-1	TGTGCCAGCAGCTTAATCAGGGTCAATGAGCAGTTCTTC	CASSLIRVNEQFF
TRBV10-1	-	-	TRBJ1-5	TGCGCCAGCAGTGAGTCCCGACAGAGTCCCCGTCAGCCCCAGCATTTT	CASSESRQSPRQPQHF
TRBV5-4	-	TRBD2	TRBJ2-5	TGTGCCAGCAGCCCGTCCGGGACTAGGCAAGAGACCCAGTACTTC	CASSPSGTRQETQYF
TRBV9	-	-	TRBJ1-6	TGTGCCAGCAGCGTAGAAGACTACAATTCACCCCTCCACTTT	CASSVEDYNSPLHF
TRBV19	-	-	TRBJ1-2	TGTGCCAGTAGTATCCTCCCCGAAATGGCTCGCCCCTATGGCTACACCTTC	CASSILPEMARPYGYTF